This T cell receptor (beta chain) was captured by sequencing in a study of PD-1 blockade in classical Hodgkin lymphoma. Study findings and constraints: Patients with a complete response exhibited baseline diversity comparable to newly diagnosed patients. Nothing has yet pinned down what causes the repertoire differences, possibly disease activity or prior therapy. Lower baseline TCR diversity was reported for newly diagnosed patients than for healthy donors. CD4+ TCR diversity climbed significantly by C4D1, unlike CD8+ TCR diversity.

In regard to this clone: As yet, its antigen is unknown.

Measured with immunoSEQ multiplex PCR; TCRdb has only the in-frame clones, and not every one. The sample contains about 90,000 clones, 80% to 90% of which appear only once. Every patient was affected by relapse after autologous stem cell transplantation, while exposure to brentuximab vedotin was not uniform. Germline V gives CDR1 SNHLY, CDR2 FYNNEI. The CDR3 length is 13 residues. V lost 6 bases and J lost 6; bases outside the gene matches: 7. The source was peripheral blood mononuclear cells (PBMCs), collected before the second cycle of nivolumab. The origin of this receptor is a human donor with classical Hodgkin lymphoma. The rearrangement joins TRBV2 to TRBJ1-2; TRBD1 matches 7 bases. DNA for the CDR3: TGTGCCAGCAGCGCAGACAGGGATAATGGCTACACCTTC. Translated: CASSADRDNGYTF.